The 10 T cell receptor beta chains presented below share a single source sample, sequenced in a study of beta chain features in type 1 diabetes. No antigen is known for these receptors. The investigators reverse transcribed all of the isolated RNA, so they sequenced expressed TCRB transcripts. Some clones are missing from TCRdb's copy, which holds only in-frame ones; the method was immunoSEQ multiplex PCR. This sample carries hundreds of thousands of clones, 11% to 15% of them seen once, and the ten largest clones take approximately 0.039%. Whole-study results and caveats: TCRB CDR3 length was moderately but significantly reduced in all four CD4+ subsets of Type 1 diabetes patients.

The material sequenced was naive CD4+ T cells from blood. The origin of the receptors is a young man with type 1 diabetes.

The chain recombines TRBV11-3 with TRBJ2-2; the D gene is possibly TRBD2 (5 bases). The CDR3 spans 14 residues. Germline CDR1 reads SGHNT; CDR2 reads YENEEA. Trimming pared 2 bases from V and 1 base from J, leaving 5 bases between. CDR3 sequence (DNA): TGTGCCAGCAGCTTAAGCGGGAACACCGGGGAGCTGTTTTTT. Encoded protein: CASSLSGNTGELFF.

This clone was seen only a few times. The chain combines TRBV29-1 with TRBJ2-7, with 11 bases fitting TRBD2. The CDR3 length is 14 residues. Germline CDR1 is SQVTM and CDR2 is ANQGSEA. Germline trimming cut 5 bases from V and 3 bases from J; bases unmatched to any gene: 6. CDR3 in DNA: TGCAGCGTTACTAAACTAGCGGGGGACTACGAGCAGTACTTC. Translation gives CSVTKLAGDYEQYF.

This sequence joins TRBV15 and TRBJ2-7; 9 nucleotides align to TRBD1. The ends lost 1 base at V and 4 bases at J; junction bases unmatched: 5. The V gene's germline CDR1 is LNHNV and CDR2 YYDKDF (reference sequence). The CDR3 length is 15 residues. The CDR3 loop reads CATSRAGQGTYEQYF. CDR3 coding DNA: TGTGCCACCAGCAGAGCCGGACAGGGGACATACGAGCAGTACTTC.

This clone came up a few times. The rearrangement joins TRBV7-2 to TRBJ2-3, with D unresolved. Trimming stripped 1 base from V and 0 bases from J, with 8 bases between. Germline values: CDR1 SGHTA, CDR2 FQGNSA. The CDR3 contains 15 residues. CDR3 DNA: TGTGCCAGCAGCTTAGACGTGCTGAGCACAGATACGCAGTATTTT. Residues: CASSLDVLSTDTQYF.

V usage is TRBV15 and J usage is TRBJ1-2; no clear D gene. V lost 0 bases to trimming and J lost 0 bases, with 14 bases between them. Germline-derived CDR1 and CDR2 are LNHNV and YYDKDF (reference sequence). This CDR3 spans 17 amino acids. The CDR3 DNA follows: TGTGCCACCAGCAGAGATGAGGGTGGCAGCTCTAACTATGGCTACACCTTC. Residues: CATSRDEGGSSNYGYTF. The entire variable domain, with the rest obtained from reference TRBV15 and TRBJ1-2, is as follows: DAMVIQNPRYQVTQFGKPVTLSCSQTLNHNVMYWYQQKSSQAPKLLFHYYDKDFNNEADTPDNFQSRRPNTSFCFLDIRSPGLGDTAMYLCATSRDEGGSSNYGYTFGSGTRLTVV.

This clone was seen a few times. For the CDR3, the DNA is TGTGCCAGCAGCCCGCTGGGACAGGGGAACACTGAAGCTTTCTTT. Amino acid sequence: CASSPLGQGNTEAFF. The chain employs TRBV7-2 and TRBJ1-1; TRBD1 matches 9 bases. The CDR3 runs 15 residues. The V gene's germline CDR1 is SGHTA and CDR2 FQGNSA. V lost 5 bases, J lost 1 base, and 5 bases stayed unmatched.

This clone was recorded a few times. The chain has TRBV7-9 and TRBJ2-5; D is undetermined. The V and J ends lost 10 bases and 1 base respectively, with 7 bases between them. CDR3 length: 11 residues. Germline loops: CDR1 SEHNR, CDR2 FQNEAQ (reference sequence). As DNA, the CDR3 is TGTGCCATAGGTGGCCAAGAGACCCAGTACTTC. Its translation: CAIGGQETQYF.

The rearrangement uses TRBV11-2 and TRBJ1-4; D not certain. The CDR3 length is 15 residues. Trimming cost V 1 base and J 6 bases, with 12 bases left between them. Germline V lookup: CDR1 SGHAT, CDR2 FQNNGV. The DNA for the CDR3 is TGTGCCAGCAGCTTAGTCTCCTCGGCAGATGAAAAACTGTTTTTT. Residues: CASSLVSSADEKLFF.

The chain combines TRBV10-3 with TRBJ2-7; the match to TRBD2 covers 10 bases. Germline V gene lookup returns CDR1 ENHRY and CDR2 SYGVKD. This CDR3 comprises 13 residues. V was clipped by 8 bases and J by 7 bases; unmatched bases: 8. The CDR3 here is CAIWGTSEGEQYF. The CDR3 DNA reads TGTGCCATCTGGGGGACTAGCGAAGGAGAGCAGTACTTC.

The chain combines TRBV7-2 with TRBJ2-3; TRBD2 aligns across 13 bases. Germline CDR1 reads SGHTA; CDR2 reads FQGNSA. The CDR3 contains 15 residues. Trimming at V came to 3 bases and at J to 8 bases, leaving 5 bases not matched to a gene. In nucleotides, the CDR3 is TGTGCCAGCAGCTTTCGACTAGCGGGAGGAGGTACGCAGTATTTT. The encoded protein is CASSFRLAGGGTQYF.